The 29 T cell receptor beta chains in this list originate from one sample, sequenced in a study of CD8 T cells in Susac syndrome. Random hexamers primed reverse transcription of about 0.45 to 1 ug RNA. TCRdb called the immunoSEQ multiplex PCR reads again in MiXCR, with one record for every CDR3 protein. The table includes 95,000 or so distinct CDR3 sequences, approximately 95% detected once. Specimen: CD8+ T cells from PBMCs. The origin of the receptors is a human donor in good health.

The CDR3 DNA reads as TGTGCCAGCAGTTTAGTGAGCACAGATACGCAGTATTTT. Its translation: CASSLVSTDTQYF. The J gene is TRBJ2-3, the V gene TRBV27; D unresolved. The ends were cut back, 2 bases at V and 0 bases at J, with 3 bases in the middle. CDR1 MNHEY and CDR2 SMNVEV come from the germline V gene (reference sequence). The length of the CDR3 is 13 residues.

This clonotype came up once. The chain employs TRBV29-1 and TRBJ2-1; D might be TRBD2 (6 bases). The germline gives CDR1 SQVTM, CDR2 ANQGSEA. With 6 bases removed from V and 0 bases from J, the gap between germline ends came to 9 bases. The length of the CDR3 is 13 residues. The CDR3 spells CSVEGSSYNEQFF. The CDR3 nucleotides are TGCAGCGTGGAGGGGAGCTCCTACAATGAGCAGTTCTTC.

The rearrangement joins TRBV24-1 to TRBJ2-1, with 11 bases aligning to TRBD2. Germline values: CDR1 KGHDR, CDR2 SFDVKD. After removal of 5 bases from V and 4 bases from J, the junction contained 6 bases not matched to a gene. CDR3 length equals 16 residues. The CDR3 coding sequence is TGTGCCACCAGTGCTACCGGACTAGCGGGTTACAATGAGCAGTTCTTC. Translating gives CATSATGLAGYNEQFF.

The CDR3: CASSLETGEQYF. The CDR3 DNA reads as TGTGCCAGCAGCCTCGAGACGGGCGAGCAGTACTTC. This chain connects TRBV9 to TRBJ2-7; D unclear. CDR3 size: 12 residues. CDR1 is SGDLS and CDR2 is YYNGEE in the germline V gene. With 4 bases removed from V and 6 bases from J, the gap between germline ends came to 11 bases. The entire variable domain, with the rest obtained from reference TRBV9 and TRBJ2-7, is as follows: DSGVTQTPKHLITATGQRVTLRCSPRSGDLSVYWYQQSLDQGLQFLIQYYNGEERAKGNILERFSAQQFPDLHSELNLSSLELGDSALYFCASSLETGEQYFGPGTRLTVT.

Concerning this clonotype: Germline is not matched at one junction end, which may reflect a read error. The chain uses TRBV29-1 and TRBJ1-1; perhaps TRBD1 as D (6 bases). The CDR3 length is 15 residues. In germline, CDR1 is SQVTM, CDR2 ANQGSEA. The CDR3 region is CSVEGIGGQDSEVFF. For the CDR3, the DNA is TGCAGCGTTGAAGGTATAGGGGGGCAAGATTCTGAAGTTTTCTTT.

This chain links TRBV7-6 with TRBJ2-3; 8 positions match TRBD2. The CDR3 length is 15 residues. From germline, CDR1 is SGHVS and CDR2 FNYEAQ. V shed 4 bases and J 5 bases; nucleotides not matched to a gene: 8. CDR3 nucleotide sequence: TGTGCCAGCAGCTCCCGGGGGGGCGGACGAGATACGCAGTATTTT. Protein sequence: CASSSRGGGRDTQYF.

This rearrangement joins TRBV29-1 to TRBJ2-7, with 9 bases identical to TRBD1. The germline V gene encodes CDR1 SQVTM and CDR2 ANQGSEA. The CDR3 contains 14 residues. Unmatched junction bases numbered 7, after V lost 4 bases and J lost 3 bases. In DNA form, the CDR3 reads TGCAGCGTTGGGGAGACAGGGGGTTACTACGAGCAGTACTTC. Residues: CSVGETGGYYEQYF.

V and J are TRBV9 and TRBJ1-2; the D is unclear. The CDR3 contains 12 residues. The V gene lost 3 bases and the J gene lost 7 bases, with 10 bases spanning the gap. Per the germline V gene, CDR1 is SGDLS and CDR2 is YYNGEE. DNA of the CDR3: TGTGCCAGCAGCGGAGGGTTTTTTGGCTACACCTTC. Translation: CASSGGFFGYTF.

CDR3 DNA: TGCGCCAGCAGCCAGAAGACAGGTCATGTGTACGAGCAGTACTTC. Translation gives CASSQKTGHVYEQYF. V gene TRBV4-1 combines with J gene TRBJ2-7, with D possibly matching TRBD1 (6 bases). The V end was cut by 3 bases, the J end by 4 bases, with 16 bases between. CDR1 MGHRA and CDR2 YSYEKL come from the germline V gene. The CDR3 runs 15 residues.

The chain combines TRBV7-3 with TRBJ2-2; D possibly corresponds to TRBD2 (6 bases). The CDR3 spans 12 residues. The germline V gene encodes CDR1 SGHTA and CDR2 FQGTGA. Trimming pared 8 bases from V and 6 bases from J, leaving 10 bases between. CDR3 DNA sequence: TGTGCCAGCGGAGGGGTCGCCGGGGAGCTGTTTTTT. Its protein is CASGGVAGELFF.

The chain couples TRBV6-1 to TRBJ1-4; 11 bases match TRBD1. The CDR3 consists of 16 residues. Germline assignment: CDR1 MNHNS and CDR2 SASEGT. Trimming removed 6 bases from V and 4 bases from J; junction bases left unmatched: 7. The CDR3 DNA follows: TGTGCCAGCAGAGCCGGACAGGGGGCTATTAATGAAAAACTGTTTTTT. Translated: CASRAGQGAINEKLFF.

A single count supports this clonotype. Here the CDR3 reads CASSLGDSNTEAFF. The CDR3 DNA sequence: TGTGCCAGCAGCCTAGGGGACAGCAACACTGAAGCTTTCTTT. The chain couples TRBV7-9 to TRBJ1-1; 7 positions match TRBD1. This CDR3 is 14 amino acids long. The germline V gene encodes CDR1 SEHNR and CDR2 FQNEAQ (reference sequence). V gave up 5 bases and J gave up 2 bases; unmatched junction bases: 5.

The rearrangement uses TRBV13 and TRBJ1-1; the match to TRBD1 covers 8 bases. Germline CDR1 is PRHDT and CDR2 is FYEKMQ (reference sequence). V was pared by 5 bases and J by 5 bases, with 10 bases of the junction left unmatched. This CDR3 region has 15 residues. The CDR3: CASSPTGGGRTEAFF. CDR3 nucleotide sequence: TGTGCCAGCAGCCCCACAGGGGGGGGGAGGACTGAAGCTTTCTTT.

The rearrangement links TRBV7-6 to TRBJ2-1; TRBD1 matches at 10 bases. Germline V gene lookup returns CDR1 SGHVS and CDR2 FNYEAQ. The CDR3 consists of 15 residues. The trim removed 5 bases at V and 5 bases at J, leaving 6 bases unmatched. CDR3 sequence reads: CASSRGTGVNNEQFF. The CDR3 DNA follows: TGTGCCAGCAGCCGCGGGACAGGGGTCAACAATGAGCAGTTCTTC.

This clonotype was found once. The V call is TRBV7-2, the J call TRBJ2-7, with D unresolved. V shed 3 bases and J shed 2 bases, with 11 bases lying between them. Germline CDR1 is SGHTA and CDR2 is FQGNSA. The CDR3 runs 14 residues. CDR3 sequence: CASSLARFPYEQYF. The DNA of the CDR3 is TGTGCCAGCAGCTTGGCCAGGTTTCCCTACGAGCAGTACTTC.

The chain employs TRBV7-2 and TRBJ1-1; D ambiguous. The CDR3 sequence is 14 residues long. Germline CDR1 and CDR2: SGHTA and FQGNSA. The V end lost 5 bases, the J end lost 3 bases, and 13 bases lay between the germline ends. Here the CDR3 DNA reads TGTGCCAGCAGCCCCCGCCGGGCATACACTGAAGCTTTCTTT. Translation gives CASSPRRAYTEAFF.

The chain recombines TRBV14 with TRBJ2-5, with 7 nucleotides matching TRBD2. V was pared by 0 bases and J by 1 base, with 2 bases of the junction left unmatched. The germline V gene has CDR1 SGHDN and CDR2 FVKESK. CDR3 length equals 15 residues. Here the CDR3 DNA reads TGTGCCAGCAGCCAAGATACTAGCGTCCAAGAGACCCAGTACTTC. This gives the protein CASSQDTSVQETQYF. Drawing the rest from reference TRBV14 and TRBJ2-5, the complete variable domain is EAGVTQFPSHSVIEKGQTVTLRCDPISGHDNLYWYRRVMGKEIKFLLHFVKESKQDESGMPNNRFLAERTGGTYSTLKVQPAELEDSGVYFCASSQDTSVQETQYFGPGTRLLVL.

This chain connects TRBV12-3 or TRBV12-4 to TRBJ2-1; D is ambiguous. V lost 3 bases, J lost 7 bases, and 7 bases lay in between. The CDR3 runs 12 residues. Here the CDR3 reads CASSFWGNEQFF. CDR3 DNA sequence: TGTGCCAGCAGTTTCTGGGGTAATGAGCAGTTCTTC.

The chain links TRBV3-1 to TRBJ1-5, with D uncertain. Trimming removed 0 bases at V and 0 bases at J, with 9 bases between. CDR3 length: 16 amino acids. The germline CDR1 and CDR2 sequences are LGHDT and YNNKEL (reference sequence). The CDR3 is CASSQDLPDSNQPQHF. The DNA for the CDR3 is TGTGCCAGCAGCCAAGATCTCCCGGATAGCAATCAGCCCCAGCATTTT.

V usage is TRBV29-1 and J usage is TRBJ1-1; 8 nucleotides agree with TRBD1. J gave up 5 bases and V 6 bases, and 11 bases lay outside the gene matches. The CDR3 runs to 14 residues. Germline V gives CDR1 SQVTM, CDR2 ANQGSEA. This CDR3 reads CSVPTQGAGTEAFF. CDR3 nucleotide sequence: TGCAGCGTGCCCACGCAGGGGGCTGGAACTGAAGCTTTCTTT.

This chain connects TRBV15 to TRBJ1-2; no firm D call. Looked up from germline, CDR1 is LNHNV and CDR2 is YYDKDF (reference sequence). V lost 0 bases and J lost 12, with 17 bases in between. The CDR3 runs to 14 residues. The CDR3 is CATSRDRGVSKDTF. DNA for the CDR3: TGTGCCACCAGCAGAGATCGTGGCGTTTCCAAGGACACCTTC.

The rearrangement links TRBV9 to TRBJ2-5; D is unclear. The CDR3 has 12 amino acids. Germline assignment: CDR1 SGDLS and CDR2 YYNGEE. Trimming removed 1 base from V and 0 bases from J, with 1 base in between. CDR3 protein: CASSVNQETQYF. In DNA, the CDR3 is TGTGCCAGCAGCGTAAACCAAGAGACCCAGTACTTC.

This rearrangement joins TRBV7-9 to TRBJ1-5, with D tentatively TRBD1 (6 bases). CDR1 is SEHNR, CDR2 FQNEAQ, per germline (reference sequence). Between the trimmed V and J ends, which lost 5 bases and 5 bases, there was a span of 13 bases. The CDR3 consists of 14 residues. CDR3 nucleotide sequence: TGTGCCAGCAGCCCTCCTTGGACAGATCAGCCCCAGCATTTT. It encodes CASSPPWTDQPQHF.

This CDR3 reads CASRNRGQGVGEQYF. CDR3 DNA: TGTGCCAGCAGAAATAGGGGACAGGGAGTTGGTGAGCAGTACTTC. The V gene is TRBV7-8, the J gene TRBJ2-7; 9 bases map to TRBD1. J lost 7 bases, V lost 6 bases, and 13 bases had no gene match. The CDR3 sequence is 15 residues long. Germline assignment: CDR1 SGHVS and CDR2 FQNEAQ.

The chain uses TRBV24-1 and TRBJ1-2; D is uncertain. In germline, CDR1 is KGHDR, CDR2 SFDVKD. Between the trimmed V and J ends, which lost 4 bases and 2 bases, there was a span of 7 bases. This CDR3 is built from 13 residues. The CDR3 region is CATSETGNYGYTF. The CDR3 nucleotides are TGTGCCACCAGTGAGACGGGAAACTATGGCTACACCTTC.

DNA for the CDR3: TGCGCCAGCAGGGCGACCCACACCGGGGAGCTGTTTTTT. Its protein is CASRATHTGELFF. The chain recombines TRBV5-1 with TRBJ2-2; D gene ambiguous. Trimming took 5 bases from V and 3 from J, leaving 8 bases between them. Germline loops: CDR1 SGHRS, CDR2 YFSETQ. The CDR3 loop spans 13 amino acids.

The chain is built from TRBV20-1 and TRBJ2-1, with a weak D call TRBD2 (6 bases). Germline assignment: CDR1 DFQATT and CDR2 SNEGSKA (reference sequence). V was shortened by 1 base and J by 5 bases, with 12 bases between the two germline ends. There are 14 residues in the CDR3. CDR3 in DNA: TGCAGTGCTAGAGTGGGAGGACAACACAATGAGCAGTTCTTC. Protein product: CSARVGGQHNEQFF.

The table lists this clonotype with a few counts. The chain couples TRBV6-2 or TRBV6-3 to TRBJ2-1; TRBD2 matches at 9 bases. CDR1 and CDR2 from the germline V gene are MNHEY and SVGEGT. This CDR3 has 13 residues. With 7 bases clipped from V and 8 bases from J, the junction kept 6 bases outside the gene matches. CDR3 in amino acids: CASKGLASHEQFF. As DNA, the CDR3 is TGTGCCAGCAAGGGACTAGCCTCCCATGAGCAGTTCTTC.

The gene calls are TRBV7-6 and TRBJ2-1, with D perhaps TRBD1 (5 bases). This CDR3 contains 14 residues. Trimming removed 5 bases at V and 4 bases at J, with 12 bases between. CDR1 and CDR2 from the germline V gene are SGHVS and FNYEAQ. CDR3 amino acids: CASSPNRGYNEQFF. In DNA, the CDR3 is TGTGCCAGCAGCCCTAATAGGGGATACAATGAGCAGTTCTTC.